This TCR beta chain derives from a study of T-cell memory formation after mild COVID-19. MiXCR, run by TCRdb on the 5' RACE reads, gives a single entry per CDR3 protein. The repertoire includes hundreds of thousands of distinct CDR3 sequences, roughly 13% of them detected once, and about a fifth sits in the top ten. This CDR3 contains 16 residues. Germline CDR1 reads LGHNA; CDR2 reads YSLEER. V was trimmed by 2 bases and J by 7 bases, leaving 20 bases between them. This chain links TRBV4-3 with TRBJ1-1; D may be TRBD1 (6 bases). The sequence was collected from a man younger than 35 who had mild COVID-19 (a few samples of this study predate the infection). Cell type and time point are not known. Input material: PBMCs or a T cell subset sorted from them (not recorded which). In DNA form, the CDR3 reads TGCGCCAGCAGCCAACTAACCGGAGTAGGGGGGAGTGAAGCTTTCTTT. As protein: CASSQLTGVGGSEAFF.